These 7 T cell receptor beta chains came from one sample sequenced in a study of vaccination effects on CD4 cells after COVID-19. Culture lasted around eleven days before CD4+ T cell isolation. Participants each got two BNT162b2 or mRNA-1273 vaccine doses. Sequenced by immunoSEQ multiplex PCR; TCRdb stores in-frame clones only, minus some. This table holds about 66,000 clones, approximately 80% found once. No cognate antigen is known for these TCRs. Material: CD4+ T cells from PBMCs cultured without peptide, obtained after COVID-19 vaccination. These receptor sequences come from a human donor who received a COVID-19 vaccine.

The CDR3, as DNA: TGTGCCAGCAGCTTAGCACTCAGGGGTTACACTGAAGCTTTCTTT. Residues: CASSLALRGYTEAFF. The chain employs TRBV7-2 and TRBJ1-1, with D possibly being TRBD1 (6 bases). V shed 0 bases and J shed 3 bases, with 11 bases lying between them. The CDR3 contains 15 residues. CDR1 is SGHTA, CDR2 FQGNSA, per germline.

This clone appeared a few times. The chain is built from TRBV12-3 or TRBV12-4 and TRBJ1-1; possibly TRBD1 for D (5 bases). V lost 1 base and J lost 3, with 6 bases in between. The CDR3 totals 13 residues. The CDR3 bases are TGTGCCAGCAGTTTAGGACAGCACACTGAAGCTTTCTTT. Residues: CASSLGQHTEAFF.

V and J are TRBV5-4 and TRBJ1-2, with a possible D match to TRBD1 (5 bases). The CDR3 is 16 residues long. Germline V gene data show CDR1 as SGHNT and CDR2 as YYREEE (reference sequence). Trimming took off 0 bases at V and 0 bases at J, with 12 bases between the two ends. The CDR3 loop is CASSLAPRGANYGYTF. As DNA, the CDR3 is TGTGCCAGCAGCTTGGCCCCTAGGGGAGCTAACTATGGCTACACCTTC.

This chain's CDR3 is CASSILDRATGELFF. The CDR3 region has the DNA TGTGCCAGTAGTATTCTGGACAGAGCGACCGGGGAGCTGTTTTTT. The V and J genes are TRBV19 and TRBJ2-2, with D perhaps matching TRBD1 (6 bases). Germline V gene sequence: CDR1 LNHDA, CDR2 SQIVND (reference sequence). The ends were cut back, 3 bases at V and 5 bases at J, with 13 bases in the middle. There are 15 residues in the CDR3. The full variable domain, its missing parts supplied by reference TRBV19 and TRBJ2-2, is DGGITQSPKYLFRKEGQNVTLSCEQNLNHDAMYWYRQDPGQGLRLIYYSQIVNDFQKGDIAEGYSVSREKKESFPLTVTSAQKNPTAFYLCASSILDRATGELFFGEGSRLTVL.

V gene TRBV5-1 combines with J gene TRBJ2-2; no clear D gene. Germline assignment: CDR1 SGHRS and CDR2 YFSETQ. The CDR3 spans 15 residues. Trimming removed 7 bases from V and 3 bases from J, with 16 bases in between. The CDR3 region has the DNA TGCGCCAGCCACTCGGGTGGCTTATACACCGGGGAGCTGTTTTTT. Its protein is CASHSGGLYTGELFF. Based on the CDR3 plus reference TRBV5-1 and TRBJ2-2, the full variable domain is KAGVTQTPRYLIKTRGQQVTLSCSPISGHRSVSWYQQTPGQGLQFLFEYFSETQRNKGNFPGRFSGRQFSNSRSEMNVSTLELGDSALYLCASHSGGLYTGELFFGEGSRLTVL.

The chain has TRBV5-4 and TRBJ2-3; 11 nucleotides line up with TRBD1. There are 16 residues in the CDR3. From germline, CDR1 is SGHNT and CDR2 YYREEE (reference sequence). V gave up 4 bases and J gave up 4 bases; unmatched junction bases: 8. The CDR3 reads CASSIRTGGASDTQYF. The CDR3 DNA reads TGTGCCAGCAGCATAAGGACAGGGGGCGCTTCAGATACGCAGTATTTT.

The V gene is TRBV9, the J gene TRBJ2-5; D not certain. V was trimmed by 3 bases and J by 5 bases, leaving 8 bases between them. The CDR3 length is 12 residues. The V gene's germline CDR1 is SGDLS and CDR2 YYNGEE. CDR3 DNA: TGTGCCAGCAGCGGGTCCCCGGAGACCCAGTACTTC. It yields the protein CASSGSPETQYF.